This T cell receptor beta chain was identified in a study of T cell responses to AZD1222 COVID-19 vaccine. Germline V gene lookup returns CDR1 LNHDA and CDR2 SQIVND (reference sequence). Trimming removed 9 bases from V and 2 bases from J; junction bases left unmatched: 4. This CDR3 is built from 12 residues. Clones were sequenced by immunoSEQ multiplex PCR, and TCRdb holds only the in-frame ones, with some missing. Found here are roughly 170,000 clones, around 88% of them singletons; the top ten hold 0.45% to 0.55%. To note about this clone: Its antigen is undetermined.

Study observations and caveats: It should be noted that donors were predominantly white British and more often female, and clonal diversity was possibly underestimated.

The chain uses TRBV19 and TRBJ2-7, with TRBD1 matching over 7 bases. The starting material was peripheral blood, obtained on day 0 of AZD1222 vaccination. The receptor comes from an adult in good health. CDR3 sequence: CARRQGTYEQYF. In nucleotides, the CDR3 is TGTGCCAGAAGACAGGGCACCTACGAGCAGTACTTC.